This TCR beta chain came from a study of neurological immune-mediated disorders. Overall study results and limits: The greatest degree of TCR clonal expansion was observed in HTLV-1-associated myelopathy, with the lowest in multiple sclerosis, below that of healthy controls. Phylogenetic grouping assigned the repertoires of 18 of 34 multiple sclerosis patients to a single related-CDR3 cluster, representing a possible signature. None of the CDR3 amino acid sequences found in expanded clones was shared across subjects. This suggests that the TCR-beta repertoires were private in all groups.

CDR3 length equals 13 residues. Trimming left V 5 bases short and J 5 bases short, with 13 bases between. Per germline, CDR1 DFQATT and CDR2 SNEGSKA (reference sequence). TCRdb processed the 5' RACE reads anew with MiXCR; each CDR3 protein has one entry. Here the sample spans about 66,000 distinct CDR3 sequences, less than 5.5% being singletons. This clonotype has more than one count but fewer than ten. The antigen is undetermined. Material for sequencing was PBMCs. V usage is TRBV20-1 and J usage is TRBJ2-1; no definite D call. The TCR comes from a man in his thirties or forties with multiple sclerosis. The CDR3 here is CSAGFKLDNEQFF. CDR3 sequence (DNA): TGCAGTGCTGGGTTCAAGCTTGACAATGAGCAGTTCTTC.